This T cell receptor (beta chain) is drawn from a study of cytomegalovirus exposure and HLA in healthy donors. General study results and limits: Analysis was carried out at a later point, and it linked a missense DCLRE1C variant to TCR beta V- and J-gene trimming. Several V segments, TRBV6-2 and TRBV6-3 among them, could not be told apart and were dropped.

The V end lost 7 bases, the J end lost 1 base, and 12 bases lay between the germline ends. CDR1 is SGHRS, CDR2 YFSETQ, per germline. This CDR3 is 13 amino acids long. A word on this clone: Its antigen is still unknown.

PCR used 60 Vbeta primers and 13 Jbeta primers. Clones were sequenced by immunoSEQ multiplex PCR, and TCRdb holds only the in-frame ones, with some missing. The data hold 98,000 or so clones, with around four fifths observed a single time. This TCR was recovered from a woman aged 35 to 49 in good health and CMV-seronegative. Sequenced sample: PBMCs. The rearrangement uses TRBV5-1 and TRBJ2-7, with D hard to call. The CDR3 spells CASRRPQSYEQYF. The CDR3 coding sequence is TGCGCCAGCCGGCGGCCCCAATCCTACGAGCAGTACTTC.